The 29 T cell receptor beta chains listed next were all sequenced from one sample in a study of blood T cells in healthy people across ages. Next came a second PCR, run for about 6 to 12 cycles, which used a sample-barcoded 5' primer along with a J-beta primer mix. TCRdb fed the 5' RACE reads into MiXCR, producing one record per CDR3 protein. Of about 1.7 million distinct CDR3 sequences detected, roughly 27% appear once; the ten largest clones hold 7.7%. Sequenced input: blood. Receptors were obtained from a woman under 40 in good health.

There are a few counts of this clonotype. The chain recombines TRBV20-1 with TRBJ1-4; D is uncertain. V lost 8 bases, J lost 2 bases, and 12 bases lay in between. This CDR3 has 13 residues. CDR1 and CDR2 from the germline V gene are DFQATT and SNEGSKA (reference sequence). The CDR3 nucleotides are TGCAGTCTGACGGACCAGACTAATGAAAAACTGTTTTTT. It encodes CSLTDQTNEKLFF.

Note on this clonotype: A much larger clone is a single base away; this may be a read error. Here the CDR3 reads CASMSTDTQYF. The CDR3 DNA reads as TGTGCCAGCATGAGCACAGATACGCAGTATTTT. The rearrangement joins TRBV6-5 to TRBJ2-3; D gene ambiguous. The CDR3 spans 11 residues. Germline CDR1 and CDR2: MNHEY and SVGAGI. Trimming removed 7 bases from V and 0 bases from J, with 2 bases in between.

In its sample, this clonotype was seen a few times. The CDR3 DNA reads as TGCGCCAGCAGCTCGGTCAGTTACTATGGCTACACCTTC. Translated, it gives CASSSVSYYGYTF. The chain joins TRBV5-1 to TRBJ1-2; no firm D call. The V end lost 3 bases, the J end lost 3 bases, and 9 bases lay between the germline ends. The CDR3 contains 13 residues. Germline V CDR1 and CDR2: SGHRS, YFSETQ. Using reference TRBV5-1 and TRBJ1-2 for the parts outside the CDR3, the full variable domain is KAGVTQTPRYLIKTRGQQVTLSCSPISGHRSVSWYQQTPGQGLQFLFEYFSETQRNKGNFPGRFSGRQFSNSRSEMNVSTLELGDSALYLCASSSVSYYGYTFGSGTRLTVV.

This chain connects TRBV20-1 to TRBJ2-7, with 8 bases identical to TRBD2. CDR1 is DFQATT, CDR2 SNEGSKA, per germline (reference sequence). The junction had 10 bases not matched to a gene; V was cut back by 0 bases and J by 6 bases. The CDR3 is 15 residues long. CDR3 loop: CSARDEVAGKREQYF. The CDR3 nucleotides read TGCAGTGCTAGAGATGAGGTAGCGGGAAAACGCGAGCAGTACTTC.

V and J are TRBV12-3 or TRBV12-4 and TRBJ2-3, with a tentative D call TRBD2 (5 bases). This CDR3 spans 15 amino acids. V shed 4 bases and J shed 5 bases, with 16 bases lying between them. Written as DNA, the CDR3 is TGTGCCAGCAGTTCCCCAGAGGGAGTTGGAGATACGCAGTATTTT. This sequence encodes CASSSPEGVGDTQYF.

This clonotype appeared a few times. CDR3 sequence reads: CASKLATGDTQYF. CDR3 bases: TGTGCCAGCAAGCTAGCAACGGGAGATACGCAGTATTTT. The V call is TRBV7-2, the J call TRBJ2-3; TRBD2 is a possible D gene (5 bases). The CDR3 consists of 13 residues. Germline V gene data show CDR1 as SGHTA and CDR2 as FQGNSA. Trimming left V 7 bases short and J 5 bases short, with 13 bases between.

About this clonotype: At one of its ends the junction is not consistent with the germline gene, which may arise from a read error. The chain carries TRBV28 and TRBJ2-6; a weak D match, TRBD2 (7 bases). This CDR3 has 15 amino acids. The germline V gene has CDR1 MDHEN and CDR2 SYDVKM. CDR3 in amino acids: CASSPGVGGANVRTF. Here the CDR3 DNA reads TGTGCCAGCAGCCCAGGGGTGGGGGGGGCCAACGTCCGGACTTTC. The whole variable domain, filled in from reference TRBV28 and TRBJ2-6, reads DVKVTQSSRYLVKRTGEKVFLECVQDMDHENMFWYRQDPGLGLRLIYFSYDVKMKEKGDIPEGYSVSREKKERFSLILESASTNQTSMYLCASSPGVGGANVRTFGAGSRLTVL.

This clonotype was counted ten times or more. CDR3 amino acids: CASSPSSYGYTF. In nucleotides, the CDR3 is TGTGCCAGCAGCCCATCGTCCTATGGCTACACCTTC. This chain uses TRBV28 with TRBJ1-2; no reliable D call. CDR1 is MDHEN and CDR2 is SYDVKM in the germline V gene. Trimming cost V 6 bases and J 4 bases, with 9 bases left between them. The CDR3 has 12 amino acids.

This clonotype was observed a handful of times. The CDR3 loop is CASSLFPGQVSSGAYNEQFF. The CDR3 region has the DNA TGTGCCAGCAGTCTTTTCCCGGGACAGGTCTCGAGCGGGGCCTACAATGAGCAGTTCTTC. The rearrangement joins TRBV7-9 to TRBJ2-1; possibly TRBD1 for D (8 bases). Germline V gene lookup returns CDR1 SEHNR and CDR2 FQNEAQ (reference sequence). The CDR3 spans 20 residues. With 6 bases removed from V and 2 bases from J, the gap between germline ends came to 29 bases.

At least ten counts were recorded for this clonotype. The V call is TRBV9, the J call TRBJ2-1, with 8 bases identical to TRBD2. Looked up from germline, CDR1 is SGDLS and CDR2 is YYNGEE. The V segment lost 4 bases and the J segment 10 bases; nucleotides outside the gene matches: 13. The CDR3 is made up of 15 amino acids. The CDR3 DNA is TGTGCCAGCAGCCCCCGACTAGCGAATAATCCCGAGCAGTTCTTC. Translated, it gives CASSPRLANNPEQFF.

About this clonotype: This may come from a read error, since a much larger clone is one base off. The chain joins TRBV13 to TRBJ2-7; 11 nucleotides align to TRBD2. This CDR3 has 16 amino acids. Germline CDR1 and CDR2: PRHDT and FYEKMQ (reference sequence). CDR3 sequence: CASSSTTSGTSYEQHF. The CDR3 nucleotides are TGTGCCAGCAGCTCTACGACTAGCGGGACCTCCTACGAGCAGCACTTC.

The V and J genes are TRBV6-5 and TRBJ2-1, with TRBD2 as a possible D gene (6 bases). V lost 5 bases to trimming and J lost 1 base, with 12 bases between them. CDR3 length equals 15 residues. Per the germline V gene, CDR1 is MNHEY and CDR2 is SVGAGI. For the CDR3, the DNA is TGTGCCAGCAGTCGTAGCGGCCGGTCCTACAATGAGCAGTTCTTC. Translated: CASSRSGRSYNEQFF.

This clonotype was counted only a few times. CDR3 protein: CSAFTGDVNEKLFF. The DNA of the CDR3 is TGCAGTGCTTTCACAGGGGACGTTAATGAAAAACTGTTTTTT. This rearrangement joins TRBV20-1 to TRBJ1-4; 7 nucleotides line up with TRBD1. The CDR3 loop spans 14 amino acids. Per germline, CDR1 DFQATT and CDR2 SNEGSKA (reference sequence). Trimming took 5 bases from V and 4 from J; bases not matched to a gene: 7.

Note on this clonotype: Mismatch with germline at one junction end may stem from a read error. The chain joins TRBV7-2 to TRBJ2-3, with 9 bases identical to TRBD2. The CDR3 extends over 14 amino acids. In germline, CDR1 is SGHTA, CDR2 FQGNSA. The CDR3 DNA reads as TGTGCCGGCAGCGCCGAGGCGGGGGGGGATACGCAGTATTTT. Protein sequence: CAGSAEAGGDTQYF.

The V call is TRBV18, the J call TRBJ2-1; maybe TRBD2 (5 bases). This CDR3 is built from 14 residues. Trimming stripped 5 bases from V and 5 bases from J, with 13 bases between. The germline V gene has CDR1 KGHSH and CDR2 LQKENI. This CDR3 reads CASSIDSANNEQFF. In DNA, the CDR3 is TGTGCCAGCTCAATAGATAGCGCTAACAATGAGCAGTTCTTC. Based on the CDR3 plus reference TRBV18 and TRBJ2-1, the full variable domain is NAGVMQNPRHLVRRRGQEARLRCSPMKGHSHVYWYRQLPEEGLKFMVYLQKENIIDESGMPKERFSAEFPKEGPSILRIQQVVRGDSAAYFCASSIDSANNEQFFGPGTRLTVL.

The table lists this clonotype with a few counts. V usage is TRBV24-1 and J usage is TRBJ1-4; the D gene is possibly TRBD1 (6 bases). The CDR3 has 15 residues. From germline, CDR1 is KGHDR and CDR2 SFDVKD. V was trimmed by 3 bases and J by 3 bases, leaving 10 bases between them. CDR3 region: CATSDGGASNEKLFF. CDR3 DNA: TGTGCCACCAGTGATGGGGGGGCATCTAATGAAAAACTGTTTTTT.

This chain links TRBV12-5 with TRBJ2-5; 8 nucleotides agree with TRBD2. V shed 0 bases, J shed 4 bases, and the junction held 7 bases outside the gene matches. Germline lookup yields CDR1 LGHNT and CDR2 FRNRAP. This CDR3 has 16 amino acids. The CDR3 spells CASGLVRGGRGETQYF. CDR3 nucleotides: TGTGCTAGTGGTTTGGTCCGGGGGGGCCGTGGAGAGACCCAGTACTTC.

The rearrangement joins TRBV2 to TRBJ2-1; D is tentatively TRBD1 or TRBD2 (5 bases each). V shed 4 bases and J shed 4 bases, with 14 bases lying between them. The CDR3 covers 15 residues. Germline lookup yields CDR1 SNHLY and CDR2 FYNNEI. DNA for the CDR3: TGTGCCAGCAGTGGGGACGCAATCGGTTACAATGAGCAGTTCTTC. Translating it yields CASSGDAIGYNEQFF.

As concerns this clonotype: This may be a read error, as it is one base from a much larger clone. This rearrangement joins TRBV11-2 to TRBJ2-7, with 12 bases fitting TRBD2. The CDR3 is made up of 15 amino acids. Germline V gene data show CDR1 as SGHAT and CDR2 as FQNNGV. The V segment lost 5 bases and the J segment 5 bases; nucleotides outside the gene matches: 7. CDR3 sequence reads: CASSRTTSGGHEQYF. CDR3 DNA: TGTGCCAGCAGCCGTACGACTAGCGGGGGCCACGAGCAGTACTTC.

To note about this clonotype: Given a much more abundant clone one base away, this may be a read error. The chain combines TRBV5-1 with TRBJ1-2; 12 bases are a match to TRBD1. CDR1 is SGHRS, CDR2 YFSETQ, per germline. The CDR3 loop spans 15 amino acids. The chain's CDR3 is CVSSLPGQGADGYTF. The CDR3 DNA sequence: TGCGTCAGCAGCTTACCGGGACAGGGGGCCGATGGCTACACCTTC.

The sample holds many counts of this clonotype. This chain links TRBV4-3 with TRBJ2-1; 7 positions agree with TRBD2. V shed 0 bases, J shed 10 bases, and the junction held 12 bases outside the gene matches. CDR3 size: 16 residues. Germline lookup yields CDR1 LGHNA and CDR2 YSLEER. The CDR3 loop reads CASSQDPAGAVREQFF. CDR3 nucleotide sequence: TGCGCCAGCAGCCAAGACCCCGCGGGAGCTGTCCGAGAGCAGTTCTTC.

The rearrangement links TRBV7-9 to TRBJ2-1, with a weak D call TRBD2 (6 bases). Germline-derived CDR1 and CDR2 are SEHNR and FQNEAQ (reference sequence). V lost 5 bases to trimming and J lost 6 bases, with 17 bases between them. The CDR3 has 15 residues. The DNA of the CDR3 is TGTGCCAGCAGCCATGTTAAGGACTACATCAATGAGCAGTTCTTC. Translating it yields CASSHVKDYINEQFF. Using reference TRBV7-9 and TRBJ2-1 for the parts outside the CDR3, the full variable domain is DTGVSQNPRHKITKRGQNVTFRCDPISEHNRLYWYRQTLGQGPEFLTYFQNEAQLEKSRLLSDRFSAERPKGSFSTLEIQRTEQGDSAMYLCASSHVKDYINEQFFGPGTRLTVL.

CDR3 residues: CAWSNTGGVPRVHEQYF. For the CDR3, the DNA is TGTGCCTGGAGTAACACTGGCGGGGTCCCGAGGGTCCACGAGCAGTACTTC. The rearrangement links TRBV30 to TRBJ2-7; D is perhaps TRBD2 (6 bases). CDR1 and CDR2 (germline): GTSNPN, SVGIG (reference sequence). Trimming took 2 bases from V and 5 from J, leaving 25 bases between them. This CDR3 spans 17 amino acids.

This clonotype has just a few counts. This chain joins TRBV2 and TRBJ2-6; TRBD2 might be the D (6 bases). The length of the CDR3 is 16 residues. V was clipped by 5 bases and J by 2 bases, with 13 bases between them. Germline V gene lookup returns CDR1 SNHLY and CDR2 FYNNEI. CDR3 region: CASSLEGFAGANVLTF. As DNA, the CDR3 is TGTGCCAGCAGTCTGGAGGGGTTCGCTGGGGCCAACGTCCTGACTTTC.

This clonotype was detected only once. The junction differs from germline at one of its ends, possibly a read error. This chain uses TRBV6-6 with TRBJ2-1, with a tentative D call TRBD2 (5 bases). The CDR3 runs to 14 residues. CDR1 and CDR2 (germline): MNHNY, SVGAGI (reference sequence). For the CDR3, the DNA is TGTGCCAGCGAGGAGGCGGGCTCCTACGATGAGCAGTTCTTC. This translates into CASEEAGSYDEQFF.

For this clonotype: An end of the junction differs from the germline gene, which may be a read error. The rearrangement joins TRBV3-1 to TRBJ1-2, with D possibly TRBD1 on 6 matching bases. From germline, CDR1 is LGHDT and CDR2 YNNKEL (reference sequence). This CDR3 has 17 residues. Here the CDR3 DNA reads TGTGCCAGCGGCCAAGATAGCCGGAACAGGGCAAACTATGGCTACACCTTC. Translating gives CASGQDSRNRANYGYTF. Combining the CDR3 with reference TRBV3-1 and TRBJ1-2 gives the whole variable domain DTAVSQTPKYLVTQMGNDKSIKCEQNLGHDTMYWYKQDSKKFLKIMFSYNNKELIINETVPNRFSPKSPDKAHLNLHINSLELGDSAVYFCASGQDSRNRANYGYTFGSGTRLTVV.

The CDR3 region is CASSQVGRGVKNEQFF. The CDR3 coding sequence is TGCGCCAGCAGCCAAGTAGGGCGGGGGGTTAAGAATGAGCAGTTCTTC. This chain connects TRBV4-1 to TRBJ2-1; 8 bases are a match to TRBD2. The germline V gene encodes CDR1 MGHRA and CDR2 YSYEKL. The length of the CDR3 is 16 residues. The V and J ends lost 1 base and 7 bases, in that order; junction bases with no gene match: 9.

This clonotype was picked up many times. The genes are TRBV4-1 and TRBJ2-3, with D unresolved. Looked up from germline, CDR1 is MGHRA and CDR2 is YSYEKL. The V and J ends lost 0 bases and 1 base respectively, with 8 bases between them. The CDR3 consists of 15 residues. CDR3 DNA: TGCGCCAGCAGCCAAGATCAAGCTGGCACAGATACGCAGTATTTT. Protein: CASSQDQAGTDTQYF.

This clonotype was detected only a few times. As DNA, the CDR3 is TGTGCCAGCAGTTTCGAGGGGAAATTTAACAATGAGCAGTTCTTC. It encodes CASSFEGKFNNEQFF. The chain has TRBV27 and TRBJ2-1, with D perhaps given as TRBD1 or TRBD2 (5 bases each). Germline CDR1 and CDR2: MNHEY and SMNVEV (reference sequence). The CDR3 extends over 15 amino acids. Trimming cost V 3 bases and J 5 bases, with 14 bases left between them.